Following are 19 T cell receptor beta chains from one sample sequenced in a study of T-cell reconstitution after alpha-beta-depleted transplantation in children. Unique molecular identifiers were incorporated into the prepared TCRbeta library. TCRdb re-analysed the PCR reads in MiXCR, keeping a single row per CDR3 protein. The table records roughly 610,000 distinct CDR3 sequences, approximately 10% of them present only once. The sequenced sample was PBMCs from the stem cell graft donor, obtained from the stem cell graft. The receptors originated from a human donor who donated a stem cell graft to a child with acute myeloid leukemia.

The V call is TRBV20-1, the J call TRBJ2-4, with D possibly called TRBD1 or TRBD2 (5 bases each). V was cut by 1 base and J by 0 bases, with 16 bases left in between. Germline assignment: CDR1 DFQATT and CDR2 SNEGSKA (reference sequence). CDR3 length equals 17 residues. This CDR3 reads CSARVRGQGGAKNIQYF. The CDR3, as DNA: TGCAGTGCTAGAGTTCGGGGCCAGGGTGGAGCCAAAAACATTCAGTACTTC.

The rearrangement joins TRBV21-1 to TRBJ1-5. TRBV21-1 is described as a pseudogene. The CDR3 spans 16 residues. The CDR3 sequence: CASGIEAEPSNQPQHF. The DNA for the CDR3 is TGTGCCAGCGGCATTGAGGCCGAGCCTAGCAATCAGCCCCAGCATTTT.

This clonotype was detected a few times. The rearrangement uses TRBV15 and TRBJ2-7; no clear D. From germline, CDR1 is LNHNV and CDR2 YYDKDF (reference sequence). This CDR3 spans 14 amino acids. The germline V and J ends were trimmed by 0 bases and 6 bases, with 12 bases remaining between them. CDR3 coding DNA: TGTGCCACCAGCAGAGATCCCGGAGCTGGCGAGCAGTACTTC. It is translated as CATSRDPGAGEQYF.

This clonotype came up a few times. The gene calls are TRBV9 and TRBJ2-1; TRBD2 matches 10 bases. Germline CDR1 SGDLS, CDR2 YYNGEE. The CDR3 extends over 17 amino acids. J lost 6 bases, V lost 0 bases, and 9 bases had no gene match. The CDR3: CASSVASFSGRGNEQFF. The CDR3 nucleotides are TGTGCCAGCAGCGTAGCTAGTTTCAGCGGGAGGGGCAATGAGCAGTTCTTC.

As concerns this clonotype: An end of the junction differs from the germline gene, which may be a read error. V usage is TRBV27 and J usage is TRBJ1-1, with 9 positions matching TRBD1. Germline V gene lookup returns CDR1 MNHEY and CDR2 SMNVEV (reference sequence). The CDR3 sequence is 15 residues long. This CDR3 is CASSENRGLKTEAFF. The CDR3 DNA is TGTGCCAGCAGTGAAAACAGGGGGCTGAAAACTGAAGCTTTCTTT.

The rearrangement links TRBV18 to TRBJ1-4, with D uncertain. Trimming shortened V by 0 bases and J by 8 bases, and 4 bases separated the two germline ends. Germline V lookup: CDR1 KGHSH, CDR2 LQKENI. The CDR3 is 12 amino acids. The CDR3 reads CASSPPEEKLFF. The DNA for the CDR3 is TGTGCCAGCTCACCACCGGAAGAAAAACTGTTTTTT.

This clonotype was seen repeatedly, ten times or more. The chain's CDR3 is CASSQEEGAIADTQYF. The CDR3 region has the DNA TGTGCCAGCAGCCAAGAAGAGGGGGCGATTGCAGATACGCAGTATTTT. The V call is TRBV14, the J call TRBJ2-3; 7 nucleotides line up with TRBD1. The trim removed 0 bases at V and 4 bases at J, leaving 7 bases unmatched. This CDR3 has 16 residues. From germline, CDR1 is SGHDN and CDR2 FVKESK.

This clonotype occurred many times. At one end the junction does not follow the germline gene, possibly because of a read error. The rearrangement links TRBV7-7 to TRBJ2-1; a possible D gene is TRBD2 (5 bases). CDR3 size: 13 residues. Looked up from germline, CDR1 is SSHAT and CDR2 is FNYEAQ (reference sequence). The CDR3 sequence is CASSRTRGNEQFF. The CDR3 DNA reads TGTGCTAGCAGCCGGACCCGGGGCAATGAGCAGTTCTTC.

As DNA, the CDR3 is TGTGCCAGCAGTTCCCGGAACGCCGCCGGGGAGCTGTTTTTT. This encodes CASSSRNAAGELFF. The V and J genes are TRBV27 and TRBJ2-2; no clear D gene. Trimming removed 4 bases from V and 6 bases from J, with 12 bases in between. Germline V gene data show CDR1 as MNHEY and CDR2 as SMNVEV (reference sequence). CDR3 length equals 14 residues.

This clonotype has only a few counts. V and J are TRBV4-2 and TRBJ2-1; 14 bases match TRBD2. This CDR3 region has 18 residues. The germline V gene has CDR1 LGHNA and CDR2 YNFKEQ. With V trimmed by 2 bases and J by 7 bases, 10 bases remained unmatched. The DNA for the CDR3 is TGTGCCAGCAGCCAATTTTTCGGGACTAGCGGGAGACTGAATGAGCAGTTCTTC. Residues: CASSQFFGTSGRLNEQFF.

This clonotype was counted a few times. The CDR3 loop is CASSLFLTPSTDTQYF. The CDR3 DNA is TGTGCCAGCAGCTTATTTCTAACCCCTAGCACAGATACGCAGTATTTT. This chain links TRBV7-2 with TRBJ2-3, with unresolved D. The CDR3 loop spans 16 amino acids. V was pared by 2 bases and J by 0 bases, with 12 bases between. Germline V gene sequence: CDR1 SGHTA, CDR2 FQGNSA.

CDR3 in amino acids: CASRWTSGSGETQYF. CDR3 DNA sequence: TGTGCCAGCAGGTGGACTAGCGGGAGCGGAGAGACCCAGTACTTC. The rearrangement joins TRBV7-2 to TRBJ2-5; 13 bases agree with TRBD2. The CDR3 spans 15 residues. Germline CDR1 SGHTA, CDR2 FQGNSA. The ends lost 6 bases at V and 4 bases at J; junction bases unmatched: 5.

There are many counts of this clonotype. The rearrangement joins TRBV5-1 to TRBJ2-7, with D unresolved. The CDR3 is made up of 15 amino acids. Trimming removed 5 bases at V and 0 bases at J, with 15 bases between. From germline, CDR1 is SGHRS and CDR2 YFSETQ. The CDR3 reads CASSWQGQSSYEQYF. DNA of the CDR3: TGCGCCAGCAGTTGGCAAGGGCAGAGCTCCTACGAGCAGTACTTC.

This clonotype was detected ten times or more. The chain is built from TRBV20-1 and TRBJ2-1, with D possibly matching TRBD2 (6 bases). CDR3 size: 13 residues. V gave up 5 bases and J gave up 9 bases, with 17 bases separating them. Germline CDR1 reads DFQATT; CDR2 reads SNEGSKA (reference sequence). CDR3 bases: TGCAGTGCTCGGGACTTGCATCGGAGTGAGCAGTTCTTC. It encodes CSARDLHRSEQFF.

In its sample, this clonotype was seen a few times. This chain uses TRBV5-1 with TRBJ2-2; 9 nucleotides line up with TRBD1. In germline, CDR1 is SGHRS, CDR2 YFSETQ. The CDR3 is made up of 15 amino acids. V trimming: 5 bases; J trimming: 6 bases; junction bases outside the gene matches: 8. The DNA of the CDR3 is TGCGCCAGCAGATCACCGGGACAGGGTGCCGGGGAGCTGTTTTTT. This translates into CASRSPGQGAGELFF.

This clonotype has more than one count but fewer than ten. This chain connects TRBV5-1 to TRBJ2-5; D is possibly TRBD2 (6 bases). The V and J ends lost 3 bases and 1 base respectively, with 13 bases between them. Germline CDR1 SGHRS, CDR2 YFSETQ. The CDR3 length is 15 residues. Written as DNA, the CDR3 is TGCGCCAGCAGCTCCCTCCGGGACTTCCAAGAGACCCAGTACTTC. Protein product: CASSSLRDFQETQYF.

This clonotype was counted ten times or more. The CDR3 sequence is CASSLEGNYGYTF. CDR3 coding DNA: TGTGCCAGCAGTTTGGAGGGGAACTATGGCTACACCTTC. The chain recombines TRBV27 with TRBJ1-2, with D maybe TRBD1 (5 bases). Trimming left V 3 bases short and J 2 bases short, with 7 bases between. Germline CDR1 MNHEY, CDR2 SMNVEV (reference sequence). The CDR3 runs 13 residues.

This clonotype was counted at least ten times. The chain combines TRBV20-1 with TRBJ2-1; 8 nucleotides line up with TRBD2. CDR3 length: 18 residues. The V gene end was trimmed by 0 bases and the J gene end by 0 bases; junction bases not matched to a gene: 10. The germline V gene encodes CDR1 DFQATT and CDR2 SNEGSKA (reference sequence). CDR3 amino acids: CSARDYLAGLSSYNEQFF. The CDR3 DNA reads TGCAGTGCTAGAGATTACCTAGCGGGCCTGAGCTCCTACAATGAGCAGTTCTTC.

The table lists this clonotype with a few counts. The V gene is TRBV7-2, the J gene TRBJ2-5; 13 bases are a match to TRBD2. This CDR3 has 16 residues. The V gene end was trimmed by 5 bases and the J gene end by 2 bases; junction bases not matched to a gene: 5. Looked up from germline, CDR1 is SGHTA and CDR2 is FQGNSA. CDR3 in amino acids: CASSPLAGGLQETQYF. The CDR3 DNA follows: TGTGCCAGCAGCCCACTAGCGGGGGGGTTACAAGAGACCCAGTACTTC.